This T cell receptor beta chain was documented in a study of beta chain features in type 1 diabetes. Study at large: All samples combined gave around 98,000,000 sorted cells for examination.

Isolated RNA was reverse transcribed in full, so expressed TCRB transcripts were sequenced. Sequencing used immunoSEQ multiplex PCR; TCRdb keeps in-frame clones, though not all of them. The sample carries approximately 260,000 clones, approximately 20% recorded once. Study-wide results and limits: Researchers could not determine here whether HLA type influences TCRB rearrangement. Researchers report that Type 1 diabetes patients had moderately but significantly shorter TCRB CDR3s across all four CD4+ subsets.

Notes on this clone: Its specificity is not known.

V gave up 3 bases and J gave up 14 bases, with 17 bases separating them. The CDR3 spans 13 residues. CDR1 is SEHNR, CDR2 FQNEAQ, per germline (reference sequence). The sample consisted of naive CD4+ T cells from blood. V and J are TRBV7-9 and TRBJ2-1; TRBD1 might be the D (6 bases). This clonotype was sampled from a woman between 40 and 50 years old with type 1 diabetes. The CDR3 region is CASSLSARGKEFF. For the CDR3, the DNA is TGTGCCAGCAGCTTGAGTGCCAGGGGAAAAGAGTTCTTC.